These 5 T cell receptor beta chains were all obtained from the same sample, sequenced in a study of control samples from healthy donors and cancer patients. Clones were read by immunoSEQ multiplex PCR, and TCRdb kept only the in-frame ones, dropping some. The table includes nearly 200,000 clones, about 89% detected once. Input material: blood. These receptors all stem from a man aged 25-40 years in good health.

The CDR3 protein is CASMLAGGPRSPYEQYF. As DNA, the CDR3 is TGTGCCAGCATGCTAGCGGGGGGCCCACGGTCACCCTACGAGCAGTACTTC. The chain recombines TRBV2 with TRBJ2-7, with 11 bases aligning to TRBD2. The CDR3 is made up of 17 amino acids. Germline V CDR1 and CDR2: SNHLY, FYNNEI. V trimming: 7 bases; J trimming: 2 bases; junction bases outside the gene matches: 13.

This chain connects TRBV6-2 or TRBV6-3 to TRBJ2-2; the D gene could be TRBD1 or TRBD2 (5 bases each). The CDR3 is 14 residues long. Germline CDR1 MNHEY, CDR2 SVGEGT. Trimming removed 5 bases at V and 4 bases at J, with 11 bases between. In nucleotides, the CDR3 is TGTGCCAGCAGTCTGAGGGGTGGCACCGGGGAGCTGTTTTTT. This sequence encodes CASSLRGGTGELFF.

This chain connects TRBV24-1 to TRBJ1-4; D unclear. In germline, CDR1 is KGHDR, CDR2 SFDVKD. The CDR3 is 15 amino acids. Trimming cost V 4 bases and J 0 bases, with 8 bases left between them. CDR3 coding DNA: TGTGCCACCAGTGACAAGGGAGCAACTAATGAAAAACTGTTTTTT. Protein: CATSDKGATNEKLFF.

The chain has TRBV6-5 and TRBJ1-1, with a possible D match to TRBD1 (6 bases). Germline V gives CDR1 MNHEY, CDR2 SVGAGI. This CDR3 is 13 amino acids long. With 2 bases removed from V and 8 bases from J, the gap between germline ends came to 12 bases. Here the CDR3 DNA reads TGTGCCAGCAGTTACCTAGGGGGTTTCGAAGCTTTCTTT. This translates into CASSYLGGFEAFF.

The chain links TRBV6-2 or TRBV6-3 to TRBJ1-3; the D gene is possibly TRBD1 (5 bases). Germline loops: CDR1 MNHEY, CDR2 SVGEGT. The CDR3 is 16 residues long. Between the trimmed V and J ends, which lost 3 bases and 4 bases, there was a span of 16 bases. The CDR3 is CASSYFASGNGNTIYF. CDR3 coding DNA: TGTGCCAGCAGTTATTTCGCGTCAGGGAACGGAAACACCATATATTTT.